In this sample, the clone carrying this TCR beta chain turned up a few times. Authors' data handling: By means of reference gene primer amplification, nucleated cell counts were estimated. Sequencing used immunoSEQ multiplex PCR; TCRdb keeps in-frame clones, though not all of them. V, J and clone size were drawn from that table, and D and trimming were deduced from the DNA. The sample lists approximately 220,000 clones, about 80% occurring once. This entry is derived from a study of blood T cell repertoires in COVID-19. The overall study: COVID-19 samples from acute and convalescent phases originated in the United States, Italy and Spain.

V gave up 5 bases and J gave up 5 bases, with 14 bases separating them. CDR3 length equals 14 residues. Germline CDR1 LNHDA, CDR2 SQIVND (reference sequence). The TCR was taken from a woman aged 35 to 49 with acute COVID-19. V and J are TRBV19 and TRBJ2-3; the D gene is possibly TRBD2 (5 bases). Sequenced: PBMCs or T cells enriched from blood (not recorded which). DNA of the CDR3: TGTGCCAGTAGTCCAGGAGGTATAGGAGATACGCAGTATTTT. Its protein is CASSPGGIGDTQYF.